These T cell receptor beta chains were read from a single sample in a study of CD8+ T cells in alopecia areata. Only in-frame clones appear in the TCRdb table, and some are missing; sequencing was by immunoSEQ multiplex PCR. This table holds about 76,000 clones, approximately 66% found once. This specimen consisted of CD8+ T cells sorted from blood, obtained at week 24, from a patient treated with tofacitinib. Receptors originate from a human donor with alopecia areata. Both conserved end residues are part of each CDR3. The D gene is left open where the match is weak. The size field is filled for only some rows; it gives once, few, many or a size class.

v_gene	d_gene	abundance	j_gene	CDR3aa	CDR3nt
TRBV7-9	NA	NA	TRBJ2-2	CAIISPGGSGELFF	TGTGCCATCATTTCCCCTGGTGGGAGCGGGGAGCTGTTTTTT
TRBV5-1	TRBD1	NA	TRBJ2-7	CASSWGQGYEQYF	TGCGCCAGCAGCTGGGGACAGGGGTACGAGCAGTACTTC
TRBV7-8	TRBD1	NA	TRBJ2-5	CASSLLTGTETQYF	TGTGCCAGCAGCTTATTGACAGGGACGGAGACCCAGTACTTC
TRBV7-9	TRBD2	once	TRBJ2-1	CASSFVGGGFYNEQFF	TGTGCCAGCAGCTTTGTCGGCGGGGGTTTTTACAATGAGCAGTTCTTC
TRBV28	NA	few	TRBJ2-5	CASSGGTTQETQYF	TGTGCCAGCAGTGGCGGGACAACGCAAGAGACCCAGTACTTC
TRBV5-4	NA	NA	TRBJ1-5	CASSLGVGQPQHF	TGTGCCAGCAGCTTAGGGGTAGGTCAGCCCCAGCATTTT
TRBV19	NA	NA	TRBJ2-7	CASSGGTDYEQYF	TGTGCCAGTAGTGGCGGGACGGATTACGAGCAGTACTTC
TRBV4-1	NA	NA	TRBJ1-1	CASSQDRGGRETEAFF	TGCGCCAGCAGCCAAGATCGAGGGGGAAGGGAGACTGAAGCTTTCTTT
TRBV5-6	TRBD2	NA	TRBJ2-7	CASSPGLAGDPYEQYF	TGTGCCAGCAGCCCGGGACTAGCGGGAGATCCCTACGAGCAGTACTTC
TRBV2	NA	NA	TRBJ1-1	CASSSVGRKNTEAFF	TGTGCCAGCAGTTCAGTGGGACGGAAGAACACTGAAGCTTTCTTT
TRBV4-3	TRBD1	NA	TRBJ2-2	CASSQGQGHTGELFF	TGCGCCAGCAGCCAGGGACAGGGGCACACCGGGGAGCTGTTTTTT
TRBV19	NA	NA	TRBJ1-1	CASSIDGGGNTEAFF	TGTGCCAGTAGTATAGACGGGGGTGGGAACACTGAAGCTTTCTTT
TRBV5-6	NA	NA	TRBJ1-2	CASRLASTNYGYTF	TGTGCCAGCAGATTGGCCAGCACTAACTATGGCTACACCTTC
TRBV4-1	TRBD1	NA	TRBJ2-1	CASSQRTGPYNEQFF	TGCGCCAGCAGCCAACGGACAGGTCCCTACAATGAGCAGTTCTTC
TRBV7-9	NA	once	TRBJ1-1	CASSTQNPMNTEAFF	TGTGCCAGCAGCACACAGAACCCTATGAACACTGAAGCTTTCTTT
TRBV27	TRBD2	NA	TRBJ2-1	CASRGLAVYNEQFF	TGTGCCAGCAGGGGACTAGCGGTTTACAATGAGCAGTTCTTC
TRBV7-9	NA	few	TRBJ2-1	CASSSKTLQPYNEQFF	TGTGCCAGCAGCTCTAAGACCCTACAGCCCTACAATGAGCAGTTCTTC
TRBV30	NA	once	TRBJ1-1	CAWRGDGARGTNTEAFF	TGTGCCTGGAGAGGGGATGGAGCTCGAGGGACCAACACTGAAGCTTTCTTT
TRBV4-1	TRBD2	NA	TRBJ2-1	CASSLRLAGGPSYNEQFF	TGCGCCAGCAGCCTGAGACTAGCGGGAGGGCCGAGTTACAATGAGCAGTTCTTC
TRBV10-3	TRBD2	few	TRBJ2-7	CAISESGLAAYEQYF	TGTGCCATCAGTGAGTCGGGACTAGCGGCTTACGAGCAGTACTTC
TRBV27	TRBD2	NA	TRBJ2-3	CASSKAGLYADTQYF	TGTGCCAGCAGTAAAGCGGGATTATACGCAGATACACAGTATTTT
TRBV28	TRBD1	few	TRBJ2-3	CASRNDRGSDTQYF	TGTGCCAGCAGAAATGACAGGGGATCAGATACGCAGTATTTT
TRBV11-2	NA	NA	TRBJ2-2	CASSLDGAWTTNGELFF	TGTGCCAGCAGCTTAGATGGGGCCTGGACCACCAACGGGGAGCTGTTTTTT
TRBV4-3	NA	NA	TRBJ1-1	CASSQDWSDTEAFF	TGCGCCAGCAGCCAAGATTGGAGCGACACTGAAGCTTTCTTT
TRBV5-6	TRBD1	few	TRBJ2-7	CASSYGTGGLYEQYF	TGTGCCAGCAGCTACGGGACAGGGGGCCTCTACGAGCAGTACTTC
TRBV2	NA	NA	TRBJ2-4	CASRDLSLAKNIQYF	TGTGCCAGTCGGGACTTAAGCCTAGCCAAAAACATTCAGTACTTC
TRBV6-5	NA	NA	TRBJ2-6	CASSSEGGSGANVLTF	TGTGCCAGCAGTTCCGAGGGGGGCTCTGGGGCCAACGTCCTGACTTTC
TRBV7-2	TRBD2	few	TRBJ2-5	CASTPGRGALETQYF	TGTGCCAGCACCCCTGGGCGGGGGGCCCTAGAGACCCAGTACTTC
TRBV14	NA	NA	TRBJ1-1	CASSQDLFGNTEAFF	TGTGCCAGCAGCCAAGATTTATTTGGGAACACTGAAGCTTTCTTT
TRBV4-1	NA	few	TRBJ1-6	CASSQGSRENSPLHF	TGCGCCAGCAGCCAAGGATCCAGGGAGAATTCACCCCTCCACTTT
TRBV5-6	NA	NA	TRBJ1-1	CASSLAAGRGTEAFF	TGTGCCAGCAGCTTAGCTGCGGGAAGAGGCACTGAAGCTTTCTTT
TRBV29-1	TRBD2	NA	TRBJ2-3	CSTWGGSGATDTQYF	TGCAGCACATGGGGCGGTAGCGGGGCCACAGATACGCAGTATTTT
TRBV2	TRBD1	NA	TRBJ2-3	CASSNSHRGPSTDTQYF	TGTGCCAGCAGCAACTCACACAGGGGGCCTAGCACAGATACGCAGTATTTT
TRBV14	NA	NA	TRBJ2-7	CASSQGYGASSYEQYF	TGTGCCAGCAGCCAAGGATACGGGGCCTCCTCCTACGAGCAGTACTTC
TRBV5-1	NA	NA	TRBJ1-2	CASSLVPRDGYTF	TGCGCCAGCAGCTTGGTGCCCAGGGACGGCTACACCTTC
TRBV5-6	TRBD2	few	TRBJ2-5	CASSLSGAGVRETQYF	TGTGCCAGCAGCTTGTCCGGAGCGGGGGTCCGAGAGACCCAGTACTTC
TRBV27	NA	NA	TRBJ2-1	CASSLSLTPNEQFF	TGTGCCAGCAGTTTATCTCTTACCCCGAATGAGCAGTTCTTC
TRBV4-1	NA	NA	TRBJ1-3	CASSQVQGSGNTIYF	TGCGCCAGCAGCCAAGTCCAGGGGTCTGGAAACACCATATATTTT
TRBV4-3	TRBD2	NA	TRBJ2-7	CASSHRLAGLVTYEQYF	TGCGCCAGCAGCCACCGACTAGCGGGGCTTGTGACCTACGAGCAGTACTTC
TRBV6-6	NA	NA	TRBJ2-5	CASSPRGRAEETQYF	TGTGCCAGCAGTCCCCGTGGCCGGGCCGAAGAGACCCAGTACTTC